The 14 T cell receptor beta chains in this list originate from one sample, sequenced in a study of T-cell reconstitution after alpha-beta-depleted transplantation in children. Molecular barcoding with unique molecular identifiers was used for the TCRbeta library. TCRdb used MiXCR to reprocess the PCR reads, holding one entry per CDR3 protein. Of roughly 670,000 distinct CDR3 sequences in the sample, less than 15% were seen once. Source: PBMCs, taken before TCRalphabeta/CD19-depleted stem cell transplant. These receptors all come from a girl aged 2 to 9 with congenital amegakaryocytic thrombocytopenia, due to receive a stem cell transplant.

The V gene is TRBV11-2, the J gene TRBJ2-3, with 7 bases identical to TRBD2. The trim removed 3 bases at V and 6 bases at J, leaving 12 bases unmatched. Germline CDR1 is SGHAT and CDR2 is FQNNGV. This CDR3 contains 16 residues. Here the CDR3 reads CASSLFAAGVADTQYF. The CDR3 DNA sequence: TGTGCCAGCAGCTTGTTCGCTGCGGGAGTGGCGGATACGCAGTATTTT. Together with reference TRBV11-2 and TRBJ2-3, the CDR3 gives the full variable domain: EAGVAQSPRYKIIEKRQSVAFWCNPISGHATLYWYQQILGQGPKLLIQFQNNGVVDDSQLPKDRFSAERLKGVDSTLKIQPAKLEDSAVYLCASSLFAAGVADTQYFGPGTRLTVL.

V usage is TRBV15 and J usage is TRBJ2-3; TRBD2 might be the D (6 bases). The germline V gene encodes CDR1 LNHNV and CDR2 YYDKDF (reference sequence). Trimming pared 5 bases from V and 0 bases from J, leaving 12 bases between. This CDR3 region has 15 residues. CDR3 in amino acids: CATSGSGLSTDTQYF. The CDR3 DNA sequence: TGTGCCACCAGCGGTAGCGGTTTGAGCACAGATACGCAGTATTTT.

This clonotype was detected ten times or more. The chain is built from TRBV12-3 or TRBV12-4 and TRBJ2-7; 9 bases are a match to TRBD2. V lost 8 bases and J lost 4; bases outside the gene matches: 9. The length of the CDR3 is 14 residues. The CDR3: CASSPGSGRYEQYF. In DNA, the CDR3 is TGTGCCAGCTCCCCGGGTAGCGGGAGATACGAGCAGTACTTC.

This chain uses TRBV10-3 with TRBJ2-2; possible D gene TRBD2, 6 bases. CDR3 length: 17 residues. V lost 3 bases, J lost 4 bases, and 18 bases lay in between. CDR1 and CDR2 from the germline V gene are ENHRY and SYGVKD. DNA of the CDR3: TGTGCCATCAGTGAAATGAATCGGGGGAGAAGCACCGGGGAGCTGTTTTTT. Amino acids: CAISEMNRGRSTGELFF.

This clonotype showed up many times. This sequence joins TRBV20-1 and TRBJ1-4; TRBD1 might be the D (6 bases). Trimming stripped 1 base from V and 8 bases from J, with 14 bases between. CDR3 length equals 14 residues. Per the germline V gene, CDR1 is DFQATT and CDR2 is SNEGSKA (reference sequence). In nucleotides, the CDR3 is TGCAGTGCTAGAGCCGGGACTCAGGGGGAAAAACTGTTTTTT. Protein: CSARAGTQGEKLFF.

This clonotype was seen many times. The V call is TRBV5-1, the J call TRBJ2-1, with 10 bases matching TRBD2. V lost 2 bases to trimming and J lost 8 bases; unmatched junction nucleotides: 13. Germline V lookup: CDR1 SGHRS, CDR2 YFSETQ. This CDR3 spans 17 amino acids. CDR3 nucleotides: TGCGCCAGCAGCTTAGCCTGGACTAGCGGAACGATGGATGAGCAGTTCTTC. It translates to CASSLAWTSGTMDEQFF. Drawing the rest from reference TRBV5-1 and TRBJ2-1, the complete variable domain is KAGVTQTPRYLIKTRGQQVTLSCSPISGHRSVSWYQQTPGQGLQFLFEYFSETQRNKGNFPGRFSGRQFSNSRSEMNVSTLELGDSALYLCASSLAWTSGTMDEQFFGPGTRLTVL.

This clonotype has a count of ten or more. The V and J genes are TRBV12-3 or TRBV12-4 and TRBJ2-1, with 8 bases aligning to TRBD2. The CDR3 runs to 14 residues. After removal of 5 bases from V and 9 bases from J, the junction contained 9 bases not matched to a gene. The CDR3 DNA reads as TGTGCCAGCAGTCGGACTAGCCCGTGGGGTGAGCAGTTCTTC. As protein: CASSRTSPWGEQFF.

Details on this clonotype: A much more abundant neighbour one base away suggests this may be a read error. The chain employs TRBV12-3 or TRBV12-4 and TRBJ2-2; 9 bases agree with TRBD2. This CDR3 contains 17 residues. V gave up 6 bases and J gave up 5 bases; unmatched junction bases: 13. As DNA, the CDR3 is TGTGCCAGCAGCCCGATTCGGGCTAGCGGGAAGACCGGGGAGCTGTTTTTT. Translating gives CASSPIRASGKTGELFF.

The V gene is TRBV5-1, the J gene TRBJ2-3; 12 nucleotides line up with TRBD2. The length of the CDR3 is 16 residues. Germline values: CDR1 SGHRS, CDR2 YFSETQ. V gave up 4 bases and J gave up 3 bases; unmatched junction bases: 6. The CDR3, as DNA: TGCGCCAGCAGCGTCCGGGGGACTAGCGGGACAGATACGCAGTATTTT. As protein: CASSVRGTSGTDTQYF.

The V and J genes are TRBV20-1 and TRBJ2-7; 9 nucleotides align to TRBD2. Trimming removed 0 bases from V and 6 bases from J; junction bases left unmatched: 9. Germline V gene data show CDR1 as DFQATT and CDR2 as SNEGSKA (reference sequence). This CDR3 is built from 15 residues. CDR3 region: CSARDPKREAREQYF. CDR3 in DNA: TGCAGTGCTAGAGACCCAAAGCGGGAGGCGCGCGAGCAGTACTTC.

This clonotype was counted between two and nine times. The chain joins TRBV12-3 or TRBV12-4 to TRBJ2-7, with a tentative D call TRBD1 (5 bases). The length of the CDR3 is 14 residues. V was clipped by 7 bases and J by 4 bases, with 17 bases between them. For the CDR3, the DNA is TGTGCCAGCACTTCGACCAGGGTTATGTACGAGCAGTACTTC. Translating it yields CASTSTRVMYEQYF.

This clonotype has at least ten counts. The chain carries TRBV4-1 and TRBJ2-5; the D is unclear. Per germline, CDR1 MGHRA and CDR2 YSYEKL. The CDR3 extends over 14 amino acids. The V end lost 1 base, the J end lost 0 bases, and 6 bases lay between the germline ends. Here the CDR3 DNA reads TGCGCCAGCAGCCAAGGAAGATACCAAGAGACCCAGTACTTC. This encodes CASSQGRYQETQYF.

J is TRBJ2-3 and V is TRBV20-1; 10 bases agree with TRBD2. With V trimmed by 2 bases and J by 2 bases, 4 bases remained unmatched. The CDR3 contains 15 residues. Looked up from germline, CDR1 is DFQATT and CDR2 is SNEGSKA (reference sequence). CDR3 protein: CSARFLAGDTDTQYF. Written as DNA, the CDR3 is TGCAGTGCTAGATTTCTAGCGGGGGACACAGATACGCAGTATTTT.

In its sample, this clonotype was seen many times. The chain uses TRBV7-9 and TRBJ1-2, with a weak D call TRBD1 (5 bases). CDR3 length equals 15 residues. Germline CDR1 and CDR2: SEHNR and FQNEAQ (reference sequence). V gave up 6 bases and J gave up 2 bases, with 16 bases separating them. CDR3 coding DNA: TGTGCCAGCAGTCATCGGGACCGGGAAAACTATGGCTACACCTTC. Translation: CASSHRDRENYGYTF. The variable domain in full, completed from reference TRBV7-9 and TRBJ1-2, reads DTGVSQNPRHKITKRGQNVTFRCDPISEHNRLYWYRQTLGQGPEFLTYFQNEAQLEKSRLLSDRFSAERPKGSFSTLEIQRTEQGDSAMYLCASSHRDRENYGYTFGSGTRLTVV.